This paragraph reports one T cell receptor (beta chain). Its antigen remains unknown. TCRdb recomputed calls from the RT-PCR reads with MiXCR, one row per CDR3 protein. Here the sample spans around 520,000 distinct CDR3 sequences, over 25% being singletons. This sample stems from a study of response to subunit inactivated influenza vaccine. Study results and caveats: With each seasonal influenza vaccination, the authors suggested, few new T cells are recruited.

The CDR3 spans 14 residues. V was clipped by 6 bases and J by 1 base, with 12 bases between them. The TCR comes from a man in his fifties or sixties who received an inactivated influenza vaccine. The V gene is TRBV12-3 or TRBV12-4, the J gene TRBJ1-1, with a weak D call TRBD1 (5 bases). The sequencing used CD4+ T cells sorted from PBMCs, collected more than 4 days after vaccination. The DNA for the CDR3 is TGTGCCAGCAGAGGCCAGGGTAGGAACACTGAAGCTTTCTTT. Its protein is CASRGQGRNTEAFF.